The T cell receptor (beta chain) described here comes from a study of blood T cell repertoires in COVID-19. Repertoires were generated with immunoSEQ multiplex PCR, while TCRdb's copy carries only in-frame clones and drops some. The top ten clones hold less than 3% of a sample with about 170,000 clones, around four fifths of them seen once. CDR3 length: 13 amino acids. J gave up 6 bases and V 7 bases, and 8 bases lay outside the gene matches. CDR1 is SGHRS and CDR2 is YFSETQ in the germline V gene. This chain connects TRBV5-1 to TRBJ2-7, with TRBD2 matching 9 bases. This clonotype originated in a woman older than 75 with COVID-19, enrolled during active disease. Sequences were obtained from peripheral blood. CDR3 bases: TGCGCCAGCCGATTAGCGGGAGCGGCCGAGCAGTACTTC. It specifies CASRLAGAAEQYF.